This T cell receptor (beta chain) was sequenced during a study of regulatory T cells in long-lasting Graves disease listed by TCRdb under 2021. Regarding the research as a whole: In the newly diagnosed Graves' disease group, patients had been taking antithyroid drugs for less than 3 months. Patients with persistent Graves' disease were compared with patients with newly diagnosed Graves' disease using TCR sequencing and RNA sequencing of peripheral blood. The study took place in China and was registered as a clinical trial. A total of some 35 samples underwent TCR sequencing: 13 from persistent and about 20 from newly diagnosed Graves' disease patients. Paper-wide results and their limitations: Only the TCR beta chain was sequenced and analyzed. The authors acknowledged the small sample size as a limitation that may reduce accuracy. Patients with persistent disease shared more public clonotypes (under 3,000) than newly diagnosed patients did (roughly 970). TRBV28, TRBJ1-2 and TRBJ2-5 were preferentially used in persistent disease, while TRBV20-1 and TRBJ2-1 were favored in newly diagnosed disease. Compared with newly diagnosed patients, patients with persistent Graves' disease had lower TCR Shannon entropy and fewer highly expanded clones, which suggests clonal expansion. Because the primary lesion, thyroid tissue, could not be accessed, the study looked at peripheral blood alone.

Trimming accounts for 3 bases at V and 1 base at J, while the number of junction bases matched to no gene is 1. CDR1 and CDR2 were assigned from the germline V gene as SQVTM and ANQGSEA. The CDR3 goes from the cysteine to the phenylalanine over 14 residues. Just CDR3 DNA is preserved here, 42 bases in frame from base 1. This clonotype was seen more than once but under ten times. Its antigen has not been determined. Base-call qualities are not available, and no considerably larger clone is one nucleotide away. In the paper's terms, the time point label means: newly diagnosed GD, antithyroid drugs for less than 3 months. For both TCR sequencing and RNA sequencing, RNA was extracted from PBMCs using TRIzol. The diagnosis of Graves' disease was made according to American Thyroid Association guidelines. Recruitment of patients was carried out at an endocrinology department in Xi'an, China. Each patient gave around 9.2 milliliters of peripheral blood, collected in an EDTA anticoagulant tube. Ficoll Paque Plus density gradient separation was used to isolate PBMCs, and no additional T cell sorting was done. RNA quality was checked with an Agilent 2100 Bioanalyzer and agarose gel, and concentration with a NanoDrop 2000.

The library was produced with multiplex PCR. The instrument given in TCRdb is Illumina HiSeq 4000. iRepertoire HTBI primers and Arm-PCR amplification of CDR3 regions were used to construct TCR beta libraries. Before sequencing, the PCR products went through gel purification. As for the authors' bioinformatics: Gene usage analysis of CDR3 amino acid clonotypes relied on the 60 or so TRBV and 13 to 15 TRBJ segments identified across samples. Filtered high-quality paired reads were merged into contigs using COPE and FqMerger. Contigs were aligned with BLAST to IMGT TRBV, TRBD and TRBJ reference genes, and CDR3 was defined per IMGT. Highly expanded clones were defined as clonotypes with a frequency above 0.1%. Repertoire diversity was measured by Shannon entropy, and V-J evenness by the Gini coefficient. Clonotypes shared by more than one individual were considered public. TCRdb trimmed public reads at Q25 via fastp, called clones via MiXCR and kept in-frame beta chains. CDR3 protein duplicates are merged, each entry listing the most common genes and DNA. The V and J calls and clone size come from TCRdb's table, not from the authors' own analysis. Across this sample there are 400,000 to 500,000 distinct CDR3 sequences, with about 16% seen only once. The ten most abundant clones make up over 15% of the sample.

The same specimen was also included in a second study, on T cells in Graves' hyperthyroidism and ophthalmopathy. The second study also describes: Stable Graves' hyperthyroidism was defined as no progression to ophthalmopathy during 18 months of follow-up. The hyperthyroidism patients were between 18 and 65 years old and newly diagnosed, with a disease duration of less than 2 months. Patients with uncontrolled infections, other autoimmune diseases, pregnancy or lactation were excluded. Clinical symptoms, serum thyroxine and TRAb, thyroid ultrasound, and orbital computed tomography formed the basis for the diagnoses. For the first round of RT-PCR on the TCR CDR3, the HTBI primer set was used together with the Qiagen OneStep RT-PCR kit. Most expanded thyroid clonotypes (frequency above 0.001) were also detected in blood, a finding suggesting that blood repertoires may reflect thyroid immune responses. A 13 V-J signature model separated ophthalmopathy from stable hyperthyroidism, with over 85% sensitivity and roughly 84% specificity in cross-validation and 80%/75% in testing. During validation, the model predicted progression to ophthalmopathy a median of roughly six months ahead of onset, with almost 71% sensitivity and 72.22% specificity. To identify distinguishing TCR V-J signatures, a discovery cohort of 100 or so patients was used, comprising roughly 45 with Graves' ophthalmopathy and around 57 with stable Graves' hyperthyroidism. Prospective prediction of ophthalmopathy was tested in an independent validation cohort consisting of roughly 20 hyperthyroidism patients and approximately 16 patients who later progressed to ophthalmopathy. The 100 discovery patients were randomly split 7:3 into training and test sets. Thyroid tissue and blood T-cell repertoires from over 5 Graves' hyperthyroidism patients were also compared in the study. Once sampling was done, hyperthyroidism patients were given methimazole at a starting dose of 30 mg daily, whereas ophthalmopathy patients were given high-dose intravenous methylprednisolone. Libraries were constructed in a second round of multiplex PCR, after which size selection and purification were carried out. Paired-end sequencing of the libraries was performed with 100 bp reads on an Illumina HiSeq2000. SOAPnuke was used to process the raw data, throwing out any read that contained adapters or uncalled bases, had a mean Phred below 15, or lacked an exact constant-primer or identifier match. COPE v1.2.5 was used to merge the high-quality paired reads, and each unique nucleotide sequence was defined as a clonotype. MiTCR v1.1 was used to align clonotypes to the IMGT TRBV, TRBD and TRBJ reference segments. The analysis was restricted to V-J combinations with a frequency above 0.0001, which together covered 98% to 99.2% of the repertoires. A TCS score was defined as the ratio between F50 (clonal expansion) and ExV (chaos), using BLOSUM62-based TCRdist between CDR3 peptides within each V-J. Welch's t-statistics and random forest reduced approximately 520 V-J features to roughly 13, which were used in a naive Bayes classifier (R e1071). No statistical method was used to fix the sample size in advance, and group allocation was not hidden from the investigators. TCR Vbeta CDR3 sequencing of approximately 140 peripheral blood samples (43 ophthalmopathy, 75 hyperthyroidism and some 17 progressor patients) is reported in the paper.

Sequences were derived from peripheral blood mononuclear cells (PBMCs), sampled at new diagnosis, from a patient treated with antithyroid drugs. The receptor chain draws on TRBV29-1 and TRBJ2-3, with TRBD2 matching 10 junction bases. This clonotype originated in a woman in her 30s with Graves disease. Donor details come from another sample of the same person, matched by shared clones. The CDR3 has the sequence CSVEGTSGTDTQYF. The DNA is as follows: TGCAGCGTTGAGGGGACTAGCGGCACAGATACGCAGTATTTT.